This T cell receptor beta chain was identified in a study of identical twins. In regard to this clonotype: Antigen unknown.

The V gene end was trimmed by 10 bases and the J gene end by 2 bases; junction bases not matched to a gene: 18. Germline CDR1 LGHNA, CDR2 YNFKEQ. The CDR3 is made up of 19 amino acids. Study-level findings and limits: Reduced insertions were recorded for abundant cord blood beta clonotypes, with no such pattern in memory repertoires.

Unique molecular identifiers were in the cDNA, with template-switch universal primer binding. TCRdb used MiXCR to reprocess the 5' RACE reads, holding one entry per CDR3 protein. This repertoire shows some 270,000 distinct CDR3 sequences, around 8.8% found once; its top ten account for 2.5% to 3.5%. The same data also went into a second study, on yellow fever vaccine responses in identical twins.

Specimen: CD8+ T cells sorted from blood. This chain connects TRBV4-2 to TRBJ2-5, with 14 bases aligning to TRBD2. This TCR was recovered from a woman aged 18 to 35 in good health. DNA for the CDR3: TGTGCCAAATGGGGACTAGCGGGGGCAATACCCAAATTTCAAGAGACCCAGTACTTC. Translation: CAKWGLAGAIPKFQETQYF.